This is a list of T cell receptor beta chains from one sample in a study of Graves' ophthalmopathy and Graves' hyperthyroidism. TCRdb analysed the multiplex PCR reads with MiXCR anew, one entry per CDR3 protein. This sample has hundreds of thousands of distinct CDR3 sequences, with roughly two fifths found just once. Sample: peripheral blood. Source of these receptors: an adult man with Graves' ophthalmopathy. The CDR3 runs from the conserved cysteine through the conserved F or W. The D gene is left open where the match is weak. Only some rows state a clone size, as once, few, many or a class for expanded clones.

>TRBD2|TRBJ2-5|TRBV2|.
TGTGCCAGCAGTGTTACTAGCGGGCTGGCCGAGACCCAGTACTTC
CASSVTSGLAETQYF
>TRBD1|TRBJ1-2|TRBV25-1|.
TGTGCCAGCAGTTTAGCAGGGGGCGCTGTCTATGGCTACACCTTC
CASSLAGGAVYGYTF
>.|TRBJ1-1|TRBV20-1|many
TGCAGTGCGGGGATGAACACTGAAGCTTTCTTT
CSAGMNTEAFF
>.|TRBJ1-1|TRBV19|.
TGTGCCAGTAGTATCCAAATCTCGGGGCCTGAAGCTTTCTTT
CASSIQISGPEAFF
>.|TRBJ1-2|TRBV29-1|.
TGCAGCGTTGAGCCAGCCAGGGGTGACTCTGGCTACACCTTC
CSVEPARGDSGYTF
>.|TRBJ2-5|TRBV14|.
TGTACCAGCAGTTTATCGGGCACCCAAGAGACCCAGTACTTC
CTSSLSGTQETQYF
>TRBD2|TRBJ2-2|TRBV10-3|.
TGTGCCATCAGGGGAGGGAGCGGAACCGGGGAGCTGCTTTTT
CAIRGGSGTGELLF
>.|TRBJ2-1|TRBV29-1|.
TGCAGCGTTGAACTAGGGGGCTACAATGAGCAGTTCTTC
CSVELGGYNEQFF
>TRBD2|TRBJ2-1|TRBV10-3|.
TGTGCCACTCGACGGGGGGGAGAGCAGTTCTTC
CATRRGGEQFF
>.|TRBJ1-5|TRBV6-5|many
TGTGCCAGCAGGTCGCGTCAGCCCCAGCATTTT
CASRSRQPQHF
>.|TRBJ1-4|TRBV7-9|.
TGTGCCAGCAGCTTAGTCTCGGGGGGTGGGGGCGAAAAACTGTTTTTT
CASSLVSGGGGEKLFF
>.|TRBJ1-1|TRBV19|.
TGTGCCAGTCTATGGGGGACTGAAGCTTTCTTT
CASLWGTEAFF
>TRBD1|TRBJ2-2|TRBV7-8|many
TGTGCCAGCAGCTCCGACAGGGGGGCCGGGGAGCTGTTTTTT
CASSSDRGAGELFF
>TRBD1|TRBJ2-7|TRBV6-5|.
TGTGCCAGCAGCTCTGACAGGGCCCCATACGAGCAGTACTTC
CASSSDRAPYEQYF
>TRBD2|TRBJ2-7|TRBV7-9|many
TGTGCCAGCAGCTTAGCGGGAGGGAGCGACGAGCAGTACTTC
CASSLAGGSDEQYF
>TRBD2|TRBJ2-3|TRBV7-2|.
TGTGCCAGCAAAAATCCGGGAGGGGATACGCAGTATTTT
CASKNPGGDTQYF
>TRBD1|TRBJ1-1|TRBV25-1|.
TGTGCCAGCAGTGATAGTGCCGGGGGACAGTCCGTGGCTTTCTTT
CASSDSAGGQSVAFF
>.|TRBJ2-7|TRBV10-1|many
TGCGCCAGCAGTGCGGCCGTTTCGGGGGAGCAGTACTTC
CASSAAVSGEQYF
>TRBD1|TRBJ1-6|TRBV20-1|many
TGCAGTGCTAGTAGACAGGGGAACTCACCCCTCCACTTT
CSASRQGNSPLHF
>TRBD2|TRBJ2-3|TRBV29-1|.
TGCAGCGTTGAGGCGAGCGGGAGTTTAGGAGATACGCAGTATTTT
CSVEASGSLGDTQYF
>.|TRBJ1-1|TRBV3-1|.
TGTGCCAGCAGCCAAATTGGCAAGTCTGAAGCTTTCTTT
CASSQIGKSEAFF
>.|TRBJ1-2|TRBV28|.
TGTGCCAGCAGTTTAGCGACACATAGCTACGCCTTC
CASSLATHSYAF
>TRBD1|TRBJ2-7|TRBV11-1|.
TGTGCCAGCAGCAACTATGCCGACAGGGCGTCTTACGAGCAGCACTTC
CASSNYADRASYEQHF
>TRBD1|TRBJ2-2|TRBV7-9|few
TGTGCCAGCAGCCCACAGGGGGCCGGCACCGGGGAGCTGTTTTTT
CASSPQGAGTGELFF
>.|TRBJ2-7|TRBV20-1|few
TGCAGTGCCCAGTCCGGCAGGGGATCCTACGAGCAGTACTTC
CSAQSGRGSYEQYF
>.|TRBJ2-7|TRBV25-1|.
TGTGCCAGCAGTTCTACTGGGTACGGGGAAATGATAAAAGAGCAGTACTTC
CASSSTGYGEMIKEQYF
>TRBD1|TRBJ1-3|TRBV29-1|.
TGCAGCGGGATAAGGGGGCCTGGAAACACCATATATTTT
CSGIRGPGNTIYF
>TRBD2|TRBJ2-5|TRBV7-9|.
TGTGCCAGCAGTCGAGTAGCGGGTATCGCGGAGACCCAGTACTTC
CASSRVAGIAETQYF
>TRBD1|TRBJ1-1|TRBV7-9|few
TGTGCCAGCAGTTTACCCCCGGGACAGGGTATGACTGAAGCTTTCTTT
CASSLPPGQGMTEAFF
>.|TRBJ2-7|TRBV10-3|few
TGTGCCACCGCCGAGGTCCGGGAAGCACACCACCGGGGCGAGCAGTACTTC
CATAEVREAHHRGEQYF
>.|TRBJ1-6|TRBV7-3|few
TGTGCCAGCAGCTTGGGTCCGGCCGACAATTCACCCCTCCACTTT
CASSLGPADNSPLHF
>.|TRBJ2-7|TRBV29-1|many
TGCAGCGTTGGAGGGGTCGGCTACGAGCAGTACTTC
CSVGGVGYEQYF
>.|TRBJ2-2|TRBV25-1|.
TGTGCCTGCAGTGCCAGAGAGGTCGGGGAGCTGTTTTTT
CACSAREVGELFF
>.|TRBJ1-4|TRBV11-2|once
TGTGCCAGCAGCTTAGGGTCATGGGATGAAAAACTGTTTTTT
CASSLGSWDEKLFF